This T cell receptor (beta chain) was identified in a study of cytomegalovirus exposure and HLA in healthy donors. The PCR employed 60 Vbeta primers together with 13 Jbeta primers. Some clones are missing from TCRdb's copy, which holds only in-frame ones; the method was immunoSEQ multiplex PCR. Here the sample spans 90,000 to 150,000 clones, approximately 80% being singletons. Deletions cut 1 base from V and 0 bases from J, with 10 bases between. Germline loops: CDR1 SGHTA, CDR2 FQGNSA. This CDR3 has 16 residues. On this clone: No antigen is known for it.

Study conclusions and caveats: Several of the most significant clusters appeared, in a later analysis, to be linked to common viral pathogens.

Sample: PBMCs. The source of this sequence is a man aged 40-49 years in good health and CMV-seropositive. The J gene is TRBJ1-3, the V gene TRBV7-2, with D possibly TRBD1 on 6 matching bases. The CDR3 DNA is TGTGCCAGCAGCTTAGGGATAGGGGGCTCTGGAAACACCATATATTTT. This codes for CASSLGIGGSGNTIYF.